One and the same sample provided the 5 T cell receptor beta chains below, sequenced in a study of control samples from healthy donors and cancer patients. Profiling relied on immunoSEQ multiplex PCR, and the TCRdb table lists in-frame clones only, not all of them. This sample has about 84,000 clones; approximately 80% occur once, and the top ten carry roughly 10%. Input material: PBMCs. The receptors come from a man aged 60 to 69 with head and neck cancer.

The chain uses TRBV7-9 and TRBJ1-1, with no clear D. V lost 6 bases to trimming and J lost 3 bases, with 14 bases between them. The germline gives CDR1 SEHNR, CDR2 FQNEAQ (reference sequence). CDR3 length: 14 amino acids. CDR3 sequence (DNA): TGTGCCAGCAGTCCGGCCAACAGATACACTGAAGCTTTCTTT. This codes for CASSPANRYTEAFF.

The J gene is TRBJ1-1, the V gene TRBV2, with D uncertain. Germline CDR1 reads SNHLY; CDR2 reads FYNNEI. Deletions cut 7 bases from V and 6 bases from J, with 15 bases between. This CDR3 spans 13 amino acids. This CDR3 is CASTPDSWAEAFF. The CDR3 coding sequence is TGTGCCAGCACGCCGGATTCGTGGGCTGAAGCTTTCTTT.

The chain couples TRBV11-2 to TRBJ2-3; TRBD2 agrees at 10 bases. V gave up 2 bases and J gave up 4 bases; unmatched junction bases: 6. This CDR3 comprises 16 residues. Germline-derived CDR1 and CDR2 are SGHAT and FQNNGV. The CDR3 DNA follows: TGTGCCAGCAGCTTAAATCTAGCGGGAGTTGCAGATACGCAGTATTTT. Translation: CASSLNLAGVADTQYF.

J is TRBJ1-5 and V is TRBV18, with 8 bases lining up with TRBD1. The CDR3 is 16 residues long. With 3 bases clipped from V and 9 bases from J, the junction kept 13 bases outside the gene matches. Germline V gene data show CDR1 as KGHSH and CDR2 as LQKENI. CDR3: CASSPRTGLDLGPQHF. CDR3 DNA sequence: TGTGCCAGCTCACCCCGGACAGGGCTCGATCTCGGGCCCCAGCATTTT.

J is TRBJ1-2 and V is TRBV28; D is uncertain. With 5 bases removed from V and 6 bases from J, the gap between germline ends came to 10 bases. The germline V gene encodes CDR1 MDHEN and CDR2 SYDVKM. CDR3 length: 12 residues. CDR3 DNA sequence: TGTGCCAGCAGTCATAAAGGGCATGGCTACACCTTC. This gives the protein CASSHKGHGYTF.